This T cell receptor (beta chain) was identified during a study of T cell responses to AZD1222 COVID-19 vaccine. General study points: Increases in Spike-specific TCR breadth and depth were seen after two AZD1222 doses. It was only after the peak T cell response that any repertoires were sampled. Females outnumbered males among donors, who were mostly white British; clonal diversity was possibly underestimated. The reported proportion of spike-specific TCRs targeting unmutated variant regions was nearly half.

This CDR3 contains 14 residues. CDR1 and CDR2 (germline): MDHEN, SYDVKM. Trimming pared 5 bases from V and 2 bases from J, leaving 13 bases between. About this clone: The antigen is not known. Other nucleotide sequences from this sample produce the same CDR3.

Data came from immunoSEQ multiplex PCR; TCRdb stores just in-frame clones and leaves some out. The sample records about 140,000 clones, about 86% being singletons. Sequenced material: peripheral blood, taken on day 0 of AZD1222 vaccination. The rearrangement uses TRBV28 and TRBJ2-7; D may be TRBD2 (5 bases). The clonotype originates from an adult in good health. The CDR3 DNA is TGTGCCAGCAGTCTAACGGGGATTACCTACGAGCAGTACTTC. Its protein is CASSLTGITYEQYF.